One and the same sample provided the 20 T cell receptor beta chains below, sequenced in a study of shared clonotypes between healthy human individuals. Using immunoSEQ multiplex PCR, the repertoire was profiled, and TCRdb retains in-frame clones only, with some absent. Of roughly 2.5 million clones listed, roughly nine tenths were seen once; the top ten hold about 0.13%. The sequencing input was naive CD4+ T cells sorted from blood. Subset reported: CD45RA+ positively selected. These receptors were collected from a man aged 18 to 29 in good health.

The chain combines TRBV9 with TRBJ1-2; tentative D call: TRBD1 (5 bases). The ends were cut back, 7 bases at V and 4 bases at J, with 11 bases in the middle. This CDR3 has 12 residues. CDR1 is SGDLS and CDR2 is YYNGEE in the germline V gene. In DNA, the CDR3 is TGTGCCAGCCGAGGGGCTGTCTATGGCTACACCTTC. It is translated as CASRGAVYGYTF.

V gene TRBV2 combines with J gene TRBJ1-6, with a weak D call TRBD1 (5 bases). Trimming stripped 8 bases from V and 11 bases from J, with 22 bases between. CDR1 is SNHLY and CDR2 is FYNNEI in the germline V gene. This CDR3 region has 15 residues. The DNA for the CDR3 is TGTGCCAGCCTTGGGGTTGGGCAGGGTGGTACACCCCTCCACTTT. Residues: CASLGVGQGGTPLHF.

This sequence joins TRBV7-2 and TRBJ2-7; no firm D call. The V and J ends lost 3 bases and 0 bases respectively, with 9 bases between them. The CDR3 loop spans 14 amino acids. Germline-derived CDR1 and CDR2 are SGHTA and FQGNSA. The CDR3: CASSLNALSYEQYF. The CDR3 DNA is TGTGCCAGCAGCTTGAACGCACTCTCCTACGAGCAGTACTTC.

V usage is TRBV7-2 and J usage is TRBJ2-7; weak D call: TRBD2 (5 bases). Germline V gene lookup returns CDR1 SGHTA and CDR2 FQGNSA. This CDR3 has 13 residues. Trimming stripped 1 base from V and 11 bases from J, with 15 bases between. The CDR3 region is CASSLGGSPLEYF. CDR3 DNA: TGTGCCAGCAGCTTAGGCGGGTCGCCGTTGGAGTACTTC.

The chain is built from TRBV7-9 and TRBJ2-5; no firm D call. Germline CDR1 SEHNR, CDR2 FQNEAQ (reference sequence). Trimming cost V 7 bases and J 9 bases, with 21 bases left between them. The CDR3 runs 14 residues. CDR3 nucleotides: TGTGCCAGCACCCCGTCGGGCGGCCCGACGGCCCAGTACTTC. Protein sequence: CASTPSGGPTAQYF.

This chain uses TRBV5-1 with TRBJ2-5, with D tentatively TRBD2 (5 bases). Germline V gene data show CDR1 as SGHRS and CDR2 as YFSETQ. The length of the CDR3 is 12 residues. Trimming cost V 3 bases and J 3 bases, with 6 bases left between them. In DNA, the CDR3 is TGCGCCAGCAGCTGGGGAGAAGAGACCCAGTACTTC. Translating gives CASSWGEETQYF.

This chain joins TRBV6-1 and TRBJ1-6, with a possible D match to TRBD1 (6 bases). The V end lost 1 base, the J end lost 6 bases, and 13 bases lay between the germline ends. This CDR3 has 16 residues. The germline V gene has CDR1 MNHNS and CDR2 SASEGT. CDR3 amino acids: CASSEVQGGSNSPLHF. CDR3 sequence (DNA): TGTGCCAGCAGTGAAGTACAGGGTGGCTCTAATTCACCCCTCCACTTT.

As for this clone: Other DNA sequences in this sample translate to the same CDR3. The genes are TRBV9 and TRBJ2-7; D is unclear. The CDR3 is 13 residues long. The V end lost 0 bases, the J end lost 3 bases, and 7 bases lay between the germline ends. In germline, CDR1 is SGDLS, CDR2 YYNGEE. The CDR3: CASSVGPNYEQYF. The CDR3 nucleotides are TGTGCCAGCAGCGTAGGGCCAAACTACGAGCAGTACTTC. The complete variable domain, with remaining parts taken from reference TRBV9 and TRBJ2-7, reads DSGVTQTPKHLITATGQRVTLRCSPRSGDLSVYWYQQSLDQGLQFLIQYYNGEERAKGNILERFSAQQFPDLHSELNLSSLELGDSALYFCASSVGPNYEQYFGPGTRLTVT.

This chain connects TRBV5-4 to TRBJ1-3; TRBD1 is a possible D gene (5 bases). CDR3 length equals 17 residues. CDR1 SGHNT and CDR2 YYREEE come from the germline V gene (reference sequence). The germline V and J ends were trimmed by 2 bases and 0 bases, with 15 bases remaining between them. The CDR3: CASSFSQGGPSGNTIYF. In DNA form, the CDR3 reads TGTGCCAGCAGCTTTTCCCAGGGTGGCCCCTCTGGAAACACCATATATTTT.

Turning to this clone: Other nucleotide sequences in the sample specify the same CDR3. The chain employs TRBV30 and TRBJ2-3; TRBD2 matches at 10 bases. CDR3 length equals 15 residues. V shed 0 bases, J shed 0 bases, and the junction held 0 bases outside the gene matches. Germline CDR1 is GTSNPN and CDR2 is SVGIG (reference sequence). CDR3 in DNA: TGTGCCTGGAGTGTACTAGCGGGGAGCACAGATACGCAGTATTTT. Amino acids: CAWSVLAGSTDTQYF. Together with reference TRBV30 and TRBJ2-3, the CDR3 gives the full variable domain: SQTIHQWPATLVQPVGSPLSLECTVEGTSNPNLYWYRQAAGRGLQLLFYSVGIGQISSEVPQNLSASRPQDRQFILSSKKLLLSDSGFYLCAWSVLAGSTDTQYFGPGTRLTVL.

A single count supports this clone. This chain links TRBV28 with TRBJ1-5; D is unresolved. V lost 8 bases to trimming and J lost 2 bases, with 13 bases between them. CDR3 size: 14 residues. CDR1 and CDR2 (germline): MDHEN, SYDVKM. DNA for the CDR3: TGTGCCAGCTCCCTTCCCGTGGGCAATCAGCCCCAGCATTTT. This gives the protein CASSLPVGNQPQHF.

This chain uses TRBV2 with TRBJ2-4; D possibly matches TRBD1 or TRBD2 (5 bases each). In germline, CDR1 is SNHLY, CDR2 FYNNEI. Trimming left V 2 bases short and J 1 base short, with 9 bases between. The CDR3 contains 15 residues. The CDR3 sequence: CASSETGRAKNIQYF. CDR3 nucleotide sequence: TGTGCCAGCAGTGAAACGGGGCGCGCCAAAAACATTCAGTACTTC.

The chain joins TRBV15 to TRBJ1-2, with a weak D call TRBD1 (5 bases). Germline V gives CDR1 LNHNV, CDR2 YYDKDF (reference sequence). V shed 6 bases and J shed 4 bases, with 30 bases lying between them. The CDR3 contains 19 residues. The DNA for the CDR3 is TGTGCCACCAGTGGTGTTTCCGCGCCTAAGGGGAGTCGCGGCTATGGCTACACCTTC. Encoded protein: CATSGVSAPKGSRGYGYTF.

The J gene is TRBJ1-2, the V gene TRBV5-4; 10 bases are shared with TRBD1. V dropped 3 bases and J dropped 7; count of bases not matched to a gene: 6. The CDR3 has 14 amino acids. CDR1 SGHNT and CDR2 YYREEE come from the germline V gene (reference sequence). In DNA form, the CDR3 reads TGTGCCAGCAGCTCAACCGGGACAGGGGTTGGCTACACCTTC. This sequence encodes CASSSTGTGVGYTF. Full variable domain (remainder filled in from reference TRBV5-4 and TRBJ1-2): ETGVTQSPTHLIKTRGQQVTLRCSSQSGHNTVSWYQQALGQGPQFIFQYYREEENGRGNFPPRFSGLQFPNYSSELNVNALELDDSALYLCASSSTGTGVGYTFGSGTRLTVV.

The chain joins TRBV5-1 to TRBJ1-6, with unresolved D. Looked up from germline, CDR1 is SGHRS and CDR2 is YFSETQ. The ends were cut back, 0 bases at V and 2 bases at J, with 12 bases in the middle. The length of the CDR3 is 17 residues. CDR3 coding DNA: TGCGCCAGCAGCTTGGGCCCAGTGGGGACCTATAATTCACCCCTCCACTTT. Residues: CASSLGPVGTYNSPLHF.

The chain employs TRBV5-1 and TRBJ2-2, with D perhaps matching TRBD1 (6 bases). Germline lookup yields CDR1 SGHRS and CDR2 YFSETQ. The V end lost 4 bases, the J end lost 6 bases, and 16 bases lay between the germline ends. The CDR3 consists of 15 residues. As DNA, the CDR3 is TGCGCCAGCAGCGGAACAGGGATCAACGCCGGGGAGCTGTTTTTT. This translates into CASSGTGINAGELFF.

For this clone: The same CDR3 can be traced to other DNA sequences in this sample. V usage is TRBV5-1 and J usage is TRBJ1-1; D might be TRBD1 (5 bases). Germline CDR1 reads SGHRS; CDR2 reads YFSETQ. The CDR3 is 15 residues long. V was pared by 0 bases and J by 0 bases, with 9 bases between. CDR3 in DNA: TGCGCCAGCAGCTTGGGGGGCAGCATGAACACTGAAGCTTTCTTT. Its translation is CASSLGGSMNTEAFF.

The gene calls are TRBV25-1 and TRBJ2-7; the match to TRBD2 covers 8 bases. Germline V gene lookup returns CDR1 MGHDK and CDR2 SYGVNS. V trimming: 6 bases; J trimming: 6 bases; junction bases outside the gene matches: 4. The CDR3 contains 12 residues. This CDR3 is CASRAGVGEQYF. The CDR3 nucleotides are TGTGCCAGCAGAGCGGGAGTCGGCGAGCAGTACTTC.

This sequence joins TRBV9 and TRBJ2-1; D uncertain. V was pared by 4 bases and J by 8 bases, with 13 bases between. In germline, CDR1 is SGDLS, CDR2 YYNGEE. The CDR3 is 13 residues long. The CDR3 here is CASSPLPRDEQFF. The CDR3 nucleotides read TGTGCCAGCAGCCCTCTGCCAAGAGATGAGCAGTTCTTC.

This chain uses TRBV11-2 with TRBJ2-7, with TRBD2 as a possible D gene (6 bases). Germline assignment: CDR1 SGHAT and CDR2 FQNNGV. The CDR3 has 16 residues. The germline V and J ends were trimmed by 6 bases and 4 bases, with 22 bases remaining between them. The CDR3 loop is CASSLRGKVMDYEQYF. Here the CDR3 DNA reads TGTGCCAGCAGTCTTCGGGGGAAAGTGATGGATTACGAGCAGTACTTC.